This T cell receptor beta chain stems from a study of regulatory T cells in long-lasting Graves disease. This CDR3 has 13 amino acids. CDR1 and CDR2 (germline): DFQATT, SNEGSKA (reference sequence). V was cut by 7 bases and J by 1 base, with 13 bases left in between. Investigators prepared the TCR beta libraries by applying iRepertoire HTBI primers and Arm-PCR of CDR3 regions. TCRdb redid the calling of the multiplex PCR reads with MiXCR, one entry per CDR3 protein. In the table there are roughly 450,000 distinct CDR3 sequences, 20% to 25% of which are singletons. As concerns this clonotype: Its antigen is undetermined.

Study results and limitations: Results may be inaccurate due to the small sample size.

The time point denotes: persistent/refractory GD, antithyroid drugs over 5 years with positive TRAb. The TCR library used RNA extracted from PBMCs. The input for sequencing was peripheral blood mononuclear cells (PBMCs), taken when the disease was refractory, from a patient treated with antithyroid drugs. This receptor was obtained from a female donor with Graves disease. The chain employs TRBV20-1 and TRBJ1-1; D unresolved. CDR3 sequence: CSVYKSSNTEAFF. The CDR3 region has the DNA TGCAGTGTGTATAAGAGTTCGAACACTGAAGCTTTCTTT.